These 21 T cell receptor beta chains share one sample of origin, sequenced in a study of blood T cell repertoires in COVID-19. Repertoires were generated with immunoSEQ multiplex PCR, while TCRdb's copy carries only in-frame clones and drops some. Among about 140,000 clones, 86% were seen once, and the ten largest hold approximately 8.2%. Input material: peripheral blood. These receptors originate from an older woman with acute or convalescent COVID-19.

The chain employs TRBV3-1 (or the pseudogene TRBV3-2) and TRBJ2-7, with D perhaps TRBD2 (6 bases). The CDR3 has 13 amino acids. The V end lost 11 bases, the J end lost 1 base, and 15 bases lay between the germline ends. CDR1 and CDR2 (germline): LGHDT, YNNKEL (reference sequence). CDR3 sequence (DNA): TGTGCCCGGAACAGGAGGGTTTCCTACGAGCAGTACTTC. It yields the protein CARNRRVSYEQYF.

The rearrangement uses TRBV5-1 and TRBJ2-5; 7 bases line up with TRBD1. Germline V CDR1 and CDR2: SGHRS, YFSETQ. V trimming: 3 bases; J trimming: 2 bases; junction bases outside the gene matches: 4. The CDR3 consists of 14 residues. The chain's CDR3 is CASSYLDRQETQYF. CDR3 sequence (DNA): TGCGCCAGCAGCTACTTGGACAGGCAAGAGACCCAGTACTTC.

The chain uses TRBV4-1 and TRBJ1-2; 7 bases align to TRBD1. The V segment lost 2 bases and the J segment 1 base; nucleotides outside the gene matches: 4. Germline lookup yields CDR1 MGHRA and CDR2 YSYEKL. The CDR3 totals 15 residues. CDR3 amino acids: CASSQWDSSNYGYTF. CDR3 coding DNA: TGCGCCAGCAGCCAATGGGACAGTAGTAACTATGGCTACACCTTC.

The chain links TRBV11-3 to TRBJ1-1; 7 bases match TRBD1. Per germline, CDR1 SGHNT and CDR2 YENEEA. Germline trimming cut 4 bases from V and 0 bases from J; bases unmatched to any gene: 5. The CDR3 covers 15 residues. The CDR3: CASSSQGPMNTEAFF. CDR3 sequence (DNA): TGTGCCAGCAGCTCACAGGGGCCTATGAACACTGAAGCTTTCTTT.

The CDR3 DNA follows: TGTGCCAGCAGCCCGGAATCGGGGGGGCGAGGGGAAGCTTTCTTT. It codes for CASSPESGGRGEAFF. The V call is TRBV7-9, the J call TRBJ1-1, with D possibly being TRBD1 (6 bases). Germline CDR1 SEHNR, CDR2 FQNEAQ (reference sequence). This CDR3 comprises 15 residues. With 5 bases removed from V and 8 bases from J, the gap between germline ends came to 21 bases. The variable domain in full, completed from reference TRBV7-9 and TRBJ1-1, reads DTGVSQNPRHKITKRGQNVTFRCDPISEHNRLYWYRQTLGQGPEFLTYFQNEAQLEKSRLLSDRFSAERPKGSFSTLEIQRTEQGDSAMYLCASSPESGGRGEAFFGQGTRLTVV.

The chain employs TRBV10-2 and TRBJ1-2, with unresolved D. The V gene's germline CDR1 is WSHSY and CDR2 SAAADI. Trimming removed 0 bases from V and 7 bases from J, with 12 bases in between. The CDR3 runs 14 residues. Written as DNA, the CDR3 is TGCGCCAGCAGTGAGTCACGCGGGTTGGCTGGCTACACCTTC. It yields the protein CASSESRGLAGYTF.

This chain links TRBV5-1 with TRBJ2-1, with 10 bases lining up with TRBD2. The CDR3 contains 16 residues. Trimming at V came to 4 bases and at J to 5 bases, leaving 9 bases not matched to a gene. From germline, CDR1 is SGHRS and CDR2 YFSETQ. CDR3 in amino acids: CASSPRTSGYDNEQFF. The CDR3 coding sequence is TGCGCCAGCAGCCCGAGGACTAGCGGTTACGACAATGAGCAGTTCTTC.

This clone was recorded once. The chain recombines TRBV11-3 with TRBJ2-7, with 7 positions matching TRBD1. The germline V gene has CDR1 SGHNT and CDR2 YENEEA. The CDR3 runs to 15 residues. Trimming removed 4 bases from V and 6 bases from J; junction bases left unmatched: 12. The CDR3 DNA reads TGTGCCAGCAGCTGGACCCGGACAGGTGGCGGCGAGCAGTACTTC. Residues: CASSWTRTGGGEQYF.

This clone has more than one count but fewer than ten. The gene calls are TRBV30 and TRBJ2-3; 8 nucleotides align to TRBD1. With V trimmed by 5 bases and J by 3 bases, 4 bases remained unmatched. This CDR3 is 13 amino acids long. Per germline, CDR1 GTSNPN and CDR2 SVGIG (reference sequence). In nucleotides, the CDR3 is TGTGCCTGGGTCACAGGGGGAACAGATACGCAGTATTTT. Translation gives CAWVTGGTDTQYF.

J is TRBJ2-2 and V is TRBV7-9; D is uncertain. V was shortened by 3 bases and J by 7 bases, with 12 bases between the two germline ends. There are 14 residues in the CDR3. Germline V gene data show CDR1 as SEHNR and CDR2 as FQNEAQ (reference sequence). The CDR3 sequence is CASSLYQAGGELFF. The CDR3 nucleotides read TGTGCCAGCAGCTTGTACCAGGCCGGCGGGGAGCTGTTTTTT.

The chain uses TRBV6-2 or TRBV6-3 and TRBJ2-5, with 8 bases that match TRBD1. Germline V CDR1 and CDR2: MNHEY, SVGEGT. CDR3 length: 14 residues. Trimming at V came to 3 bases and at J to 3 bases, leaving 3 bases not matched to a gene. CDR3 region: CASSYMDREETQYF. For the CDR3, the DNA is TGTGCCAGCAGTTATATGGACAGGGAAGAGACCCAGTACTTC.

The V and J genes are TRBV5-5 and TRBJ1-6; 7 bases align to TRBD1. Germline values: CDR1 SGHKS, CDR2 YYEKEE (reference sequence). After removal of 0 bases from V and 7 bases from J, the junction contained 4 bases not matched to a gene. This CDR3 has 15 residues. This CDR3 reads CASSLVGGENSPLHF. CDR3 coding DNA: TGTGCCAGCAGCTTGGTAGGGGGCGAGAATTCACCCCTCCACTTT.

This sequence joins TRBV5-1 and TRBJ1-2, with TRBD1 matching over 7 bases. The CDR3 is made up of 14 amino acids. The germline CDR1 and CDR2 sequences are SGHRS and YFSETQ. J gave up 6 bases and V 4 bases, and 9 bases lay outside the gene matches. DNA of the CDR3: TGCGCCAGCAGCCTAGGTGACAGGGTGGATGGCTACACCTTC. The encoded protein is CASSLGDRVDGYTF.

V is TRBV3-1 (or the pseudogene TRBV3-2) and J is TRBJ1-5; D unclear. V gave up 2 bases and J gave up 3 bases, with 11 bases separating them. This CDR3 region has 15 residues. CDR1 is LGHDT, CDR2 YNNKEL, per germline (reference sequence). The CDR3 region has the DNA TGTGCCAGCAGCCAATCCCCGGGTTCCAATCAGCCCCAGCATTTT. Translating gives CASSQSPGSNQPQHF.

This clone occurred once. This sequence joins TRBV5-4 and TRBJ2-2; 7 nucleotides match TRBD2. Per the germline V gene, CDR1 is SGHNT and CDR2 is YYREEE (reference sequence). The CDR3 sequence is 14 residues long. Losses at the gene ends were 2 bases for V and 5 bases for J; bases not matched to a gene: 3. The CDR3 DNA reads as TGTGCCAGCAGCTTAAGCGGGGTTACCGGGGAGCTGTTTTTT. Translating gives CASSLSGVTGELFF. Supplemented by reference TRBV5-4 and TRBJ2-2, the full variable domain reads ETGVTQSPTHLIKTRGQQVTLRCSSQSGHNTVSWYQQALGQGPQFIFQYYREEENGRGNFPPRFSGLQFPNYSSELNVNALELDDSALYLCASSLSGVTGELFFGEGSRLTVL.

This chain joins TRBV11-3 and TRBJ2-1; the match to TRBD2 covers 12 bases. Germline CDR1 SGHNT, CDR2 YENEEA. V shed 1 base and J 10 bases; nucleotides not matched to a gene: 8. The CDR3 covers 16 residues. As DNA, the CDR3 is TGTGCCAGCAGCTTAGGTTCTAGCGGGGGGGCCAGGGAGCAGTTCTTC. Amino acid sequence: CASSLGSSGGAREQFF.

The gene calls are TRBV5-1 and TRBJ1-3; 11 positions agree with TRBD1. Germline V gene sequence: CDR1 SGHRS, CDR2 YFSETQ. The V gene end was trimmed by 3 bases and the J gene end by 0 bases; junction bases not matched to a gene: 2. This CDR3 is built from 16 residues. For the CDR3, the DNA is TGCGCCAGCAGCTGGACAGGGGGCCCCTCTGGAAACACCATATATTTT. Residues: CASSWTGGPSGNTIYF.

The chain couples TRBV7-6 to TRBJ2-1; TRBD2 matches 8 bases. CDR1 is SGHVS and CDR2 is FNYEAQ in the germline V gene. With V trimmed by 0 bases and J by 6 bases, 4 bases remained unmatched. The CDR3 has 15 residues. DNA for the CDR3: TGTGCCAGCAGCTTAGCGACTAGCGAGGTCAATGAGCAGTTCTTC. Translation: CASSLATSEVNEQFF.

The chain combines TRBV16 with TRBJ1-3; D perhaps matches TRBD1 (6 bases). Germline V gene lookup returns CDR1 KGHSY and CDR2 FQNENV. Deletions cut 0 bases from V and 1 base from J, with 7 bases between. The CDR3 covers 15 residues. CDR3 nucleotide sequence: TGTGCCAGCAGCCAATCGGGGGCTTCTGGAAACACCATATATTTT. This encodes CASSQSGASGNTIYF.

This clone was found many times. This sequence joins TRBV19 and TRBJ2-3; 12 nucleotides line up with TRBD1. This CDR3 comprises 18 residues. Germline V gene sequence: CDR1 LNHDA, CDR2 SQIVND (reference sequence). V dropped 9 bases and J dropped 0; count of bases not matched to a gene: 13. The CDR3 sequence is CASSGGTGGHPSTDTQYF. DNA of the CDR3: TGTGCCAGCAGCGGGGGGACAGGGGGCCATCCTAGCACAGATACGCAGTATTTT.

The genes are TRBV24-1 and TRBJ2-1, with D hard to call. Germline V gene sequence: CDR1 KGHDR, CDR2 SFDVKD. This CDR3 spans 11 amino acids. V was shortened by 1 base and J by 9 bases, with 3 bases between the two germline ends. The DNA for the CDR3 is TGTGCCACCAGTGATTTCTTTGAGCAGTTCTTC. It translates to CATSDFFEQFF.